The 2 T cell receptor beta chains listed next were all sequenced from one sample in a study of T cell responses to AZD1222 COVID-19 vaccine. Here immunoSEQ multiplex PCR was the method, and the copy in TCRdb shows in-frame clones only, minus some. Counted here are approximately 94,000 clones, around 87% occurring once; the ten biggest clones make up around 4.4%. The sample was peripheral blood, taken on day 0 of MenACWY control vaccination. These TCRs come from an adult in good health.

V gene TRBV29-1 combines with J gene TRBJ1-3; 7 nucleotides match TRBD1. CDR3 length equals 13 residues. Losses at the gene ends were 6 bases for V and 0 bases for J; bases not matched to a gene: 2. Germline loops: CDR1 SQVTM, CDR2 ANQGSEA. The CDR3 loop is CSVGQASGNTIYF. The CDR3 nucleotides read TGCAGCGTCGGACAGGCCTCTGGAAACACCATATATTTT.

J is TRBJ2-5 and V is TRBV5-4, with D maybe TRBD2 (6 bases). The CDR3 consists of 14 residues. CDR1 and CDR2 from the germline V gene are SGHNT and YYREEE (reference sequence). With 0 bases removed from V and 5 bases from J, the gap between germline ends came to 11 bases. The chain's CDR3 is CASSLAGTGETQYF. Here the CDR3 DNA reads TGTGCCAGCAGCTTGGCGGGGACTGGGGAGACCCAGTACTTC.